Listed here is a single TCR beta chain. Its antigen is undetermined. These data belong to a study of T cell repertoires in cytomegalovirus infection. About the research overall: Public TCR beta signatures marked donors with CMV infection and the matching HLA. Whole-study results and caveats: Cumulative frequency (of public TCR beta family members) identified carriers of CMV plus the relevant HLA. HLA-C-restricted, CMV-specific TCR beta clonotypes were dominant ex vivo.

TCRdb reprocessed the reads via MiXCR and lists one record per CDR3 protein. The table lists tens of thousands of distinct CDR3 sequences, around 23% of them singletons, with 85% to 90% in the top ten. This CDR3 spans 13 amino acids. The V gene lost 3 bases and the J gene lost 5 bases, with 10 bases spanning the gap. Germline values: CDR1 SNHLY, CDR2 FYNNEI. This receptor was taken from a human donor in good health (CMV status not recorded). Some clones in this sample may be carry-over from other donors' samples. Material: CD8+ T cells from cultured PBMCs, obtained from culture after CMV antigen stimulation. The chain carries TRBV2 and TRBJ1-1, with D unclear. CDR3 protein: CASSESLATEAFF. DNA of the CDR3: TGTGCCAGCAGTGAGTCCCTAGCGACTGAAGCTTTCTTT. Combining the CDR3 with reference TRBV2 and TRBJ1-1 gives the whole variable domain EPEVTQTPSHQVTQMGQEVILRCVPISNHLYFYWYRQILGQKVEFLVSFYNNEISEKSEIFDDQFSVERPDGSNFTLKIRSTKLEDSAMYFCASSESLATEAFFGQGTRLTVV.